The 16 T cell receptor beta chains below come from one sample, sequenced in a study of blood T cell repertoires in COVID-19. Assay used: immunoSEQ multiplex PCR; TCRdb lists only in-frame clones, some missing. This table holds 150,000 to 200,000 clones, around 93% found once. The specimen sequenced was peripheral blood. These receptors were collected from a woman between 50 and 59 years old with acute or convalescent COVID-19.

V usage is TRBV5-8 and J usage is TRBJ2-7; D possibly corresponds to TRBD2 (5 bases). The ends were cut back, 4 bases at V and 3 bases at J, with 14 bases in the middle. In germline, CDR1 is SGHTS, CDR2 YDEGEE. The CDR3 contains 14 residues. CDR3 DNA: TGTGCCAGCAGCCAACTTACCGGGAACTACGAGCAGTACTTC. Translated, it gives CASSQLTGNYEQYF.

This clone is a singleton in its sample. The J gene is TRBJ1-5, the V gene TRBV12-5; no definite D call. Trimming removed 8 bases from V and 1 base from J, with 9 bases in between. CDR1 and CDR2 (germline): LGHNT, FRNRAP. The CDR3 runs 13 residues. CDR3 nucleotide sequence: TGTGCTAGTTGCCAGGAAAGCAATCAGCCCCAGCATTTT. It translates to CASCQESNQPQHF.

The chain uses TRBV28 and TRBJ1-5; 7 bases are shared with TRBD1. CDR3 size: 14 residues. J lost 5 bases, V lost 6 bases, and 7 bases had no gene match. The germline CDR1 and CDR2 sequences are MDHEN and SYDVKM. This CDR3 reads CASSRGQNYQPQHF. CDR3 in DNA: TGTGCCAGCAGCCGGGGACAGAACTATCAGCCCCAGCATTTT.

This chain links TRBV19 with TRBJ1-5; TRBD1 agrees at 8 bases. With 5 bases clipped from V and 6 bases from J, the junction kept 6 bases outside the gene matches. The germline V gene has CDR1 LNHDA and CDR2 SQIVND (reference sequence). CDR3 length: 14 amino acids. CDR3 sequence: CASSRQGLGQPQHF. The CDR3 region has the DNA TGTGCCAGTAGTCGACAGGGGTTGGGTCAGCCCCAGCATTTT.

CDR3 residues: CASSPQSGVSYNEQFF. Here the CDR3 DNA reads TGTGCCAGCTCACCCCAGAGCGGGGTCTCCTACAATGAGCAGTTCTTC. J is TRBJ2-1 and V is TRBV18; TRBD2 matches at 7 bases. This CDR3 has 16 amino acids. The germline CDR1 and CDR2 sequences are KGHSH and LQKENI. V was pared by 3 bases and J by 0 bases, with 5 bases of the junction left unmatched. Full variable domain (rest looked up from reference TRBV18 and TRBJ2-1): NAGVMQNPRHLVRRRGQEARLRCSPMKGHSHVYWYRQLPEEGLKFMVYLQKENIIDESGMPKERFSAEFPKEGPSILRIQQVVRGDSAAYFCASSPQSGVSYNEQFFGPGTRLTVL.

J is TRBJ2-3 and V is TRBV27; the match to TRBD2 covers 16 bases. After removal of 0 bases from V and 3 bases from J, the junction contained 6 bases not matched to a gene. Germline CDR1 reads MNHEY; CDR2 reads SMNVEV (reference sequence). CDR3 length: 19 amino acids. Here the CDR3 reads CASSLSAWGLAGGTDTQYF. CDR3 in DNA: TGTGCCAGCAGTTTATCAGCTTGGGGACTAGCGGGAGGGACAGATACGCAGTATTTT.

The J gene is TRBJ2-5, the V gene TRBV7-8; D is unresolved. Germline assignment: CDR1 SGHVS and CDR2 FQNEAQ. Trimming pared 5 bases from V and 5 bases from J, leaving 9 bases between. The CDR3 consists of 12 residues. The CDR3, as DNA: TGTGCCAGCAGCCCGCGTCGCGAGACCCAGTACTTC. This encodes CASSPRRETQYF.

The V and J genes are TRBV7-2 and TRBJ1-4; D perhaps matches TRBD1 (6 bases). V lost 3 bases, J lost 0 bases, and 11 bases lay in between. The CDR3 runs 16 residues. The germline V gene has CDR1 SGHTA and CDR2 FQGNSA. The CDR3 DNA reads as TGTGCCAGCAGCTTGGACAGAAGATCAACTAATGAAAAACTGTTTTTT. Translated: CASSLDRRSTNEKLFF.

The chain couples TRBV30 to TRBJ1-1; D gene uncertain. Germline V lookup: CDR1 GTSNPN, CDR2 SVGIG (reference sequence). Trimming took off 4 bases at V and 0 bases at J, with 12 bases between the two ends. The CDR3 is 14 amino acids. This CDR3 is CAWTISGLNTEAFF. The CDR3 DNA follows: TGTGCCTGGACTATTTCCGGGTTGAACACTGAAGCTTTCTTT.

The genes are TRBV5-1 and TRBJ1-1; TRBD1 aligns across 9 bases. The germline CDR1 and CDR2 sequences are SGHRS and YFSETQ. The trim removed 6 bases at V and 6 bases at J, leaving 12 bases unmatched. The CDR3 contains 15 residues. The CDR3, as DNA: TGCGCCAGCACCAAAGAACAGGGGGCGAGCGCTGAAGCTTTCTTT. It codes for CASTKEQGASAEAFF. The complete variable domain, with remaining parts taken from reference TRBV5-1 and TRBJ1-1, reads KAGVTQTPRYLIKTRGQQVTLSCSPISGHRSVSWYQQTPGQGLQFLFEYFSETQRNKGNFPGRFSGRQFSNSRSEMNVSTLELGDSALYLCASTKEQGASAEAFFGQGTRLTVV.

The gene calls are TRBV7-8 and TRBJ1-3; no firm D call. V shed 5 bases and J shed 3 bases, with 20 bases lying between them. The CDR3 runs 17 residues. In germline, CDR1 is SGHVS, CDR2 FQNEAQ. The CDR3: CASSETPQDLRGNTIYF. In nucleotides, the CDR3 is TGTGCCAGCAGCGAAACCCCGCAGGATTTACGTGGAAACACCATATATTTT.

This chain connects TRBV30 to TRBJ1-1, with D possibly being TRBD1 (5 bases). The V gene lost 7 bases and the J gene lost 11 bases, with 23 bases spanning the gap. This CDR3 comprises 13 residues. Germline CDR1 GTSNPN, CDR2 SVGIG (reference sequence). The CDR3 coding sequence is TGTGCCTTTACCTCGACAGCCAGCCTCGAGGCTTTCTTT. As protein: CAFTSTASLEAFF.

The chain links TRBV27 to TRBJ2-1; a possible D gene is TRBD2 (6 bases). This CDR3 has 16 residues. V gave up 5 bases and J gave up 7 bases, with 21 bases separating them. CDR1 and CDR2 (germline): MNHEY, SMNVEV (reference sequence). CDR3 DNA sequence: TGTGCCAGCAGTCCCGGGACTTCACACGTTATAAATGAGCAGTTCTTC. It encodes CASSPGTSHVINEQFF.

This chain connects TRBV12-5 to TRBJ2-1; the match to TRBD2 covers 11 bases. Germline V gene data show CDR1 as LGHNT and CDR2 as FRNRAP. The J segment lost 9 bases and the V segment lost 0 bases, leaving 7 bases of the junction unmatched. This CDR3 has 16 amino acids. This chain's CDR3 is CASGLVGSGGGGEQFF. The CDR3 DNA reads TGTGCTAGTGGTTTGGTAGGTAGCGGGGGGGGTGGTGAGCAGTTCTTC.

V is TRBV29-1 and J is TRBJ1-2; D unclear. Germline assignment: CDR1 SQVTM and CDR2 ANQGSEA. This CDR3 is 13 amino acids long. The germline V and J ends were trimmed by 6 bases and 5 bases, with 16 bases remaining between them. The CDR3 region is CSVEERARYGYTF. The DNA of the CDR3 is TGCAGCGTGGAGGAAAGGGCGAGGTATGGCTACACCTTC.

This rearrangement joins TRBV7-2 to TRBJ1-2; tentative D call: TRBD1 (6 bases). V lost 0 bases and J 4 bases, leaving 9 bases between the germline ends. Germline CDR1 and CDR2: SGHTA and FQGNSA. This CDR3 spans 14 amino acids. CDR3 nucleotides: TGTGCCAGCAGCTTAGCGATGGACAGCTATGGCTACACCTTC. Residues: CASSLAMDSYGYTF.